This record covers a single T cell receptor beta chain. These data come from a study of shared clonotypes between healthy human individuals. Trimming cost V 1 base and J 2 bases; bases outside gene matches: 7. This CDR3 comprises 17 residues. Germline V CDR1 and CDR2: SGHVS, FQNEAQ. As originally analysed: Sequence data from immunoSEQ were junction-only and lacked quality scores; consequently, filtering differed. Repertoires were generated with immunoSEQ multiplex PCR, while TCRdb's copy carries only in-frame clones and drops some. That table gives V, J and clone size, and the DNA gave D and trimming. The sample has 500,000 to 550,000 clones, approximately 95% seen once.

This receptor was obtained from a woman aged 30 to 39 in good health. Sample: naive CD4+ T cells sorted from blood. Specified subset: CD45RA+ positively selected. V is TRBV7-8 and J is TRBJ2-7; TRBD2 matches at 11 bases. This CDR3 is CASSLDGTSGIPYEQYF. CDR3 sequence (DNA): TGTGCCAGCAGCTTAGACGGGACTAGCGGTATACCCTACGAGCAGTACTTC.